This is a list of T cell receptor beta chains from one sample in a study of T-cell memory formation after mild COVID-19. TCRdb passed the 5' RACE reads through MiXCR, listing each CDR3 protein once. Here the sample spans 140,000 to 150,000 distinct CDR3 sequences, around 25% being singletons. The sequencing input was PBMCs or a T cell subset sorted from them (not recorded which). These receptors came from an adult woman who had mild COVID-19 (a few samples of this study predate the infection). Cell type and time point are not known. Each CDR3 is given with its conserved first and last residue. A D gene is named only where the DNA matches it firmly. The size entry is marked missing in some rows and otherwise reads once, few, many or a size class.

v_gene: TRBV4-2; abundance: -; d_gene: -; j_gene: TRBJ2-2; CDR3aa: CASSQDIPGVFYAGELFF; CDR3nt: TGTGCCAGCAGCCAAGATATCCCGGGGGTTTTCTACGCCGGGGAGCTGTTTTTT
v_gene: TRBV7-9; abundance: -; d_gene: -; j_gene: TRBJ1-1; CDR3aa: CASRTGGRTEAFF; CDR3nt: TGTGCCAGCAGAACCGGAGGTCGGACTGAAGCTTTCTTT
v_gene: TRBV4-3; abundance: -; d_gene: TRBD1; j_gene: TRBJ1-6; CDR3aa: CASSQDWDRGNSPLHF; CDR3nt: TGCGCCAGCAGCCAAGATTGGGACAGGGGAAATTCACCCCTCCACTTT
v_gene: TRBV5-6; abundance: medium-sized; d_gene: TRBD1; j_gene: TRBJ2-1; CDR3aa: CASSPPGQHNEQFF; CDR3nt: TGTGCCAGCAGCCCGCCGGGACAGCACAATGAGCAGTTCTTC
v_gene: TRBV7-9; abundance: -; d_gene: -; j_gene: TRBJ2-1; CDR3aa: CASSLAASLIYNEQFF; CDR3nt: TGTGCCAGCAGCTTAGCGGCTAGCCTCATTTACAATGAGCAGTTCTTC
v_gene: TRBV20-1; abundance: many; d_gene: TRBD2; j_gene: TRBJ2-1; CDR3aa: CSAKGVASGDHNEQFF; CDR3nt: TGCAGTGCAAAGGGGGTGGCTAGCGGGGATCACAATGAGCAGTTCTTC
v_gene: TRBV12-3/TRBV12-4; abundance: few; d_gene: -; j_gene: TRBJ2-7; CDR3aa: CASSFSVSSTSEQYF; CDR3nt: TGTGCCAGCAGTTTCAGCGTCAGCTCTACGAGTGAGCAGTACTTC
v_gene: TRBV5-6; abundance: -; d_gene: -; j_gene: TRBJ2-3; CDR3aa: CASTTGGWADTQYF; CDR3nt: TGTGCCAGCACCACCGGGGGCTGGGCAGATACGCAGTATTTT
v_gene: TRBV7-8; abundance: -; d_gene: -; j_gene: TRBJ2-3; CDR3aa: CASSLVAGPSTDTQYF; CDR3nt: TGTGCCAGCAGCTTAGTCGCAGGCCCGTCCACAGATACGCAGTATTTT
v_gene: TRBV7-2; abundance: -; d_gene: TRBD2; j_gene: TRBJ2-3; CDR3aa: CASLRFGGGITDTQYF; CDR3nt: TGTGCCAGCCTGAGGTTTGGGGGAGGGATCACAGATACGCAGTATTTT
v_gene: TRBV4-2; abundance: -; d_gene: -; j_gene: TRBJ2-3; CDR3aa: CASSQEGLATDTQYF; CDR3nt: TGTGCCAGCAGCCAAGAAGGGCTAGCAACAGATACGCAGTATTTT
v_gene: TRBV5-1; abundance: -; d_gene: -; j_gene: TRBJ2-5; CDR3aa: CASSLAGDGTQYF; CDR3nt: TGCGCCAGCAGCTTGGCGGGCGACGGGACCCAGTACTTC
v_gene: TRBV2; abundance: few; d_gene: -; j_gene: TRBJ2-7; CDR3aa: CASDLGEYEQYF; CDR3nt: TGTGCCAGTGACCTCGGGGAATACGAGCAGTACTTC
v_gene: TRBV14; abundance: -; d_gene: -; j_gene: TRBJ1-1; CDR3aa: CASSQAGENTEAFF; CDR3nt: TGTGCCAGCAGCCAAGCCGGGGAGAACACTGAAGCTTTCTTT
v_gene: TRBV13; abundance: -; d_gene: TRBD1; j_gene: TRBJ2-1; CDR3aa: CASSLQGVVGNEQFF; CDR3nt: TGTGCCAGCAGCTTACAGGGGGTGGTCGGTAATGAGCAGTTCTTC
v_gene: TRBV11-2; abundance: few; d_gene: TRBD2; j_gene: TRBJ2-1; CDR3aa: CASSLEGLAGYSGSYNEQFF; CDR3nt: TGTGCCAGCAGCTTAGAGGGACTAGCGGGCTACTCAGGCTCCTACAATGAGCAGTTCTTC
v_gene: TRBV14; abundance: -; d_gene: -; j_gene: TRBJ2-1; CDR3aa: CASSQVWHEQFF; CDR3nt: TGTGCCAGCAGCCAGGTGTGGCATGAGCAGTTCTTC
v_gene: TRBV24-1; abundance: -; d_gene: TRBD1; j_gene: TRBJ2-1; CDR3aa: CATSDLTRGLHNEQFF; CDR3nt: TGTGCCACCAGTGATTTGACCAGGGGGCTTCACAATGAGCAGTTCTTC
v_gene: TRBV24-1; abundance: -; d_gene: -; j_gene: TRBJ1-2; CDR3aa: CATSDFDSSYYGYTF; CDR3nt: TGTGCCACCAGTGATTTTGACAGTTCCTACTATGGCTACACCTTC
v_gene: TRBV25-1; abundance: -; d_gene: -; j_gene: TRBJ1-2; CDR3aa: CASSELTEGGDGYTF; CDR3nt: TGTGCCAGCAGTGAATTGACGGAGGGAGGGGATGGCTACACCTTC
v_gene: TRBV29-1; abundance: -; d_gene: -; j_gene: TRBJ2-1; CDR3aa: CSVTGHTYNEQFF; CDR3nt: TGCAGCGTCACGGGACATACCTACAATGAGCAGTTCTTC
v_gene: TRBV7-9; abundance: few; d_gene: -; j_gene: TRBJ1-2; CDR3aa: CASSLSDRNYGYTF; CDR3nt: TGTGCCAGCAGCTTGTCCGACAGGAACTATGGCTACACCTTC
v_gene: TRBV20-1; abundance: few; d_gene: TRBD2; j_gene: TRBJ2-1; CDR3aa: CSASPRGTSGPSYNEQFF; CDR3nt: TGCAGTGCTAGCCCAAGGGGGACTAGCGGTCCCTCCTACAATGAGCAGTTCTTC
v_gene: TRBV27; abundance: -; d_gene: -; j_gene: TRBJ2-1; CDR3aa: CTSSLSPRQGIKQFF; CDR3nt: TGCACCAGCAGTTTATCCCCCCGGCAGGGAATAAAGCAGTTCTTC
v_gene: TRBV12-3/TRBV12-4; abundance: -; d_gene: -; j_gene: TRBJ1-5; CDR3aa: CASKDSGREGQPQHF; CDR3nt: TGTGCCAGTAAAGATTCGGGCAGGGAGGGTCAGCCCCAGCATTTT
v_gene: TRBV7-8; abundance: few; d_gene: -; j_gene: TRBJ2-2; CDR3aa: CASSLERSTEASNTGELFF; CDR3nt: TGTGCCAGCAGCTTAGAACGGTCGACAGAAGCTTCGAACACCGGGGAGCTGTTTTTT
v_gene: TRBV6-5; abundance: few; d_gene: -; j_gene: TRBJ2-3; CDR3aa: CASSYSGLGGSTDTQYF; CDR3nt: TGTGCCAGCAGTTACTCAGGGCTGGGGGGTAGCACAGATACGCAGTATTTT
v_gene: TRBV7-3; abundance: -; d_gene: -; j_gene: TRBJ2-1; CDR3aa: CASSLPPYNEQFF; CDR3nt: TGTGCCAGCAGCCTCCCGCCCTACAATGAGCAGTTCTTC
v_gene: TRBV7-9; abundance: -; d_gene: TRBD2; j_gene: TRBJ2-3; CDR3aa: CASSLGIAGSTDTQYF; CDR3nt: TGTGCCAGCAGCTTAGGTATAGCGGGGAGCACAGATACGCAGTATTTT
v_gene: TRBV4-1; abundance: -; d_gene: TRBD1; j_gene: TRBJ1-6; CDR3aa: CASSQDFGTGYSPLHF; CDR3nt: TGCGCCAGCAGCCAAGATTTCGGGACAGGGTATTCACCCCTCCACTTT
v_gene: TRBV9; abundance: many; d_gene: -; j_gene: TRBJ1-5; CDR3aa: CASSLTGNQPQHF; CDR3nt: TGTGCCAGCAGTCTTACAGGGAATCAGCCCCAGCATTTT